The present T cell receptor beta chain was sequenced within a study of T cells in Graves' hyperthyroidism and ophthalmopathy (dated 2019 in TCRdb). Regarding the study in general: Peripheral blood was collected at initial diagnosis, before any treatment. Prospective prediction of ophthalmopathy was tested in an independent validation cohort consisting of roughly 19 hyperthyroidism patients and 15 to 17 patients who later progressed to ophthalmopathy. The paper describes TCR Vbeta CDR3 sequencing of around 130 peripheral blood samples, made up of about 40 ophthalmopathy patients, 70 to 80 hyperthyroidism patients and roughly 17 progressor patients. A discovery cohort of around 100 patients, roughly 40 with Graves' ophthalmopathy and approximately 57 with stable Graves' hyperthyroidism, was used to find distinguishing TCR V-J signatures. After sampling, hyperthyroidism patients received methimazole starting at 30 mg daily, and ophthalmopathy patients received high-dose intravenous methylprednisolone. The roughly 91 discovery patients were randomly split 7:3 into training and test sets. Thyroid tissue and blood T-cell repertoires from six Graves' hyperthyroidism patients were also compared in the study.

TCR beta CDR3 regions were amplified from RNA transcripts. For the first round of RT-PCR on the TCR CDR3, the HTBI primer set was used together with the Qiagen OneStep RT-PCR kit. A second multiplex PCR round built the libraries, followed by size selection and purification. The libraries were sequenced on an Illumina HiSeq2000 using paired-end 100 bp reads. In the source study's methods: SOAPnuke was used to process the raw data, removing reads that contained adapters or uncalled bases, had a mean Phred below 15, or lacked an exact match to the constant primer or identifier. High-quality paired reads were merged with COPE v1.2.5, and unique nucleotide sequences were defined as clonotypes. MiTCR v1.1 was used to align the clonotypes against IMGT TRBV, TRBD and TRBJ reference segments. Only V-J combinations with frequency above 0.0001, covering about 99% of repertoires, were analysed. The TCS score was defined as F50 (clonal expansion) divided by E x V (chaos), with BLOSUM62-based TCRdist calculated between CDR3 peptides within each V-J. Welch's t-statistics and random forest reduced several hundred V-J features to 10 to 15, which were used in a naive Bayes classifier (R e1071). TCRdb took the public reads, trimmed them with fastp at Q25, ran MiXCR for clone calling and kept in-frame beta chains. Each entry is one CDR3 protein sequence, shown with its most common DNA and genes. The V and J calls reflect TCRdb's pipeline rather than the authors' work. Recorded for this sample are 400,000 to 550,000 distinct CDR3 sequences; approximately 25% of them occurred a single time. About 10% of the sample rests with the top ten.

Comment on this clonotype: Its antigen remains undetermined. Per-base quality was not reported, and no clone a single base away is much larger than it.

Overall study outcomes, separate from this receptor: In validation, the model predicted progression to ophthalmopathy with around 71% sensitivity and approximately 74% specificity, a median of around six months before onset. Ophthalmopathy was separated from stable hyperthyroidism by a 13 V-J signature model, with roughly 88% sensitivity and about 84% specificity obtained in cross-validation and 80%/75% obtained in testing. Blood samples also contained most of the expanded thyroid clonotypes (frequency above 0.001), which suggests that blood repertoires may reflect thyroid immune responses. Sample size was not statistically predetermined, and blinding of investigators to group allocation was not performed.

In the ophthalmopathy patients, disease was moderately to severely active, with a Clinical Activity Score of 3 or more, a NOSPECS grade of 4 or more, and a duration of less than 3 months. Patients with uncontrolled infections, other autoimmune diseases, pregnancy or lactation were excluded. Diagnoses relied on clinical symptoms, serum thyroxine and TRAb, thyroid ultrasound and orbital computed tomography. PBMCs were separated from roughly 9.6 ml of fresh peripheral blood using Ficoll-Paque density gradient centrifugation. Total RNA was extracted using Trizol reagent, and RNA quality was assessed on an Agilent 2100 Bioanalyzer. At the junction V is shortened by 4 bases and J by 1 base, with 13 bases in between. Measured from the cysteine to the phenylalanine, the CDR3 is 15 residues long. This entry keeps only the CDR3 DNA: 45 bases, framed from base 1. CDR1 and CDR2 (LGHDT, YNNKEL) derive from the germline V gene (reference sequence).

The chain is made from TRBV3-1 and TRBJ1-1, with the D gene too uncertain to name. The sample consisted of blood. The sequence came from a woman aged 25-40 years with Graves' ophthalmopathy. The DNA sequence reads TGTGCCAGCAGCCCAATTCGGACGGCGAACACTGAAGCTTTCTTT. Its amino acids are CASSPIRTANTEAFF.